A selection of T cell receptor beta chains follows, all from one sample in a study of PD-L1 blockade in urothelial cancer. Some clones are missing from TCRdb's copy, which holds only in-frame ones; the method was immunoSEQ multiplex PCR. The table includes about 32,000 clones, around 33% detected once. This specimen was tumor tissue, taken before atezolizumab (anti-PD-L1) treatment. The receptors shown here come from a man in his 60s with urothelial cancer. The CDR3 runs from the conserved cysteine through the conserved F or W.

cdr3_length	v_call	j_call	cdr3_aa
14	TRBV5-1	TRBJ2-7	CASSLEFSSHEQYF
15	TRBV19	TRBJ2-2	CASSKGDRNTGELFF
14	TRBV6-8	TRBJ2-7	CASSPLPVINEQYF
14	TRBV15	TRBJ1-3	CATSTGGAGNTIYF
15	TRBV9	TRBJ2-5	CASSVGDRQQETQYF
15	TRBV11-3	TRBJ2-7	CASSHTSGAPYEQYF
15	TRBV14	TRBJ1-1	CASSQVSGANTEAFF
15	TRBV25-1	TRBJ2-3	CASSPPGGSTDTQYF
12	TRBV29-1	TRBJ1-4	CSVARAGEKLFF
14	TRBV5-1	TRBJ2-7	CASSSAGDTYEQYF
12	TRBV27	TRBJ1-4	CASSYVEEKLFF
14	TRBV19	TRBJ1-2	CASSRSGGYYGYTF
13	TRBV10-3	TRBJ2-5	CAISESLGETQYF
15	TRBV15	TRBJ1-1	CATSRGKDRIAEAFF
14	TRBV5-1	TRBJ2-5	CASSVQGSWETQYF
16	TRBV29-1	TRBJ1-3	CSVEDRGDQAGNTIYF
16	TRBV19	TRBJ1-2	CASSTLGTGPNYGYTF
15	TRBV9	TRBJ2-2	CASSVYTSRTGELFF
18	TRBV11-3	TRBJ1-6	CASSLFGNRQGRNSPLHF
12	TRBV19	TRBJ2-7	CASGDTFYEQYF
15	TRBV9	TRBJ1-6	CASSLTPDGDRTLHF
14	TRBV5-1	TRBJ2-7	CASSPVGRNYEQYF
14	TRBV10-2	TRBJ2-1	CASSMVAGVHEQFF
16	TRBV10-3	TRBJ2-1	CAISESKGGRVSEQFF
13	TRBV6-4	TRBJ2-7	CASSYDRGHEQYF
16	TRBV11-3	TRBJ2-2	CASSLGGQGAPGELFF
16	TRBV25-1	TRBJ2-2	CASSDPQEISTGELFF
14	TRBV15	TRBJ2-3	CATSREIGGDTQYF
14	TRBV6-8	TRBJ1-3	CASSYGRAGNTIYF
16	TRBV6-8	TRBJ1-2	CASSYRIGQGAYGYTF
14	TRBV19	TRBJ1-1	CASSIPSGNTEAFF
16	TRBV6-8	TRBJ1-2	CASSYSSRGANYGYTF
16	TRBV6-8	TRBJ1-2	CAISASEGQGSYGYTF
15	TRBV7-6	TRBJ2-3	CASSPRTGVMDTQYF
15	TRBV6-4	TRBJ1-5	CASRRGGHSNQPQHF
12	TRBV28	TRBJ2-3	CASSLNPDTQYF
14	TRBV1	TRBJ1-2	CASSQVSRDYGYTF
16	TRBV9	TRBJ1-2	CASSVEVWPSHYGYTF
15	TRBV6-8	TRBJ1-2	CASREGQTNNYGYTF
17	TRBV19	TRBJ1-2	CASSPFHYGVRNYGYTF
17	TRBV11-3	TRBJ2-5	CASSLAGLAGSQETQYF
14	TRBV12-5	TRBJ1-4	CASTLGGLGEKLFF
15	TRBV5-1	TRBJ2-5	CASSLSAGGQETQYF
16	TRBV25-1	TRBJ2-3	CASSEYIPGSYNTQYF
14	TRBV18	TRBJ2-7	CASSFQKGEYEQYF
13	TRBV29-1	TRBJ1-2	CSVLTLTGDGYTF
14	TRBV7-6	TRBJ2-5	CASSPGSIPETQYF
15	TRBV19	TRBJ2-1	CASSILAGLYNEQFF
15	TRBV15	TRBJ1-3	CATSRGTGGENTIYF
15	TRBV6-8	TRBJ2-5	CASSGTSGGQETQYF
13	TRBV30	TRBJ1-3	CAWNPGAGNTIYF
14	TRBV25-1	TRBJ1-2	CASRIGPPDHGYTF
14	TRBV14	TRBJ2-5	CASSHQRLRETQYF
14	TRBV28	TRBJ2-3	CASSLSTGTDTQYF
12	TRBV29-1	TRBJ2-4	CSVRQGKNIQYF